This T cell receptor beta chain stems from a study of cytomegalovirus exposure and HLA in healthy donors. Overall study context: Both the 95 to 150 validation repertoires and the roughly 700 first-cohort repertoires used the same platform, as reported by a later analysis.

Points from the study as a whole: It was reported that the classifier diagnosed cytomegalovirus status with high specificity and sensitivity in both the original and validation cohorts. As confirmed in vitro, three CMV-associated chains were specific for CMV antigens. Most TCR sequences proved rare, with some public TCRs found in many donors.

This table comes from immunoSEQ multiplex PCR, and its TCRdb copy is limited to in-frame clones, with some not included. The sample carries 190,000 or so clones, around 81% recorded once. Concerning this clone itself: Antigen unknown.

The V gene's germline CDR1 is MNHEY and CDR2 SMNVEV (reference sequence). The CDR3 is made up of 15 amino acids. The V and J ends lost 4 bases and 4 bases, in that order; junction bases with no gene match: 6. Sequencing was done on a sample of PBMCs. The clonotype comes from a woman aged 18-35 years in good health and CMV-seropositive. The chain carries TRBV27 and TRBJ1-2, with 10 bases lining up with TRBD1. The CDR3 protein is CASSSTWTGGYGYTF. The CDR3 DNA sequence: TGTGCCAGCAGTTCGACTTGGACAGGGGGCTATGGCTACACCTTC.